This TCR beta chain was recorded in a study of identical twins. In this sample, this clonotype turned up a few times. Its specificity is unknown. Template switching (which added a universal primer site) was used, and cDNA carried unique molecular identifiers. TCRdb called the 5' RACE reads again in MiXCR, with one record for every CDR3 protein. This table holds fewer than 650,000 distinct CDR3 sequences, about 7.1% found once. Unmatched junction bases numbered 6, after V lost 2 bases and J lost 5 bases. The CDR3 is 17 residues long. Germline loops: CDR1 LGHDT, CDR2 YNNKEL (reference sequence). Study conclusions and caveats: Abundant beta clonotypes from cord blood had fewer insertions, unlike memory repertoires, which showed none. Rather than following the same donors, the conclusions depended on cross-sectional statistical analysis.

These data also formed part of another study, on yellow fever vaccine responses in identical twins. That paper notes: Twins' vaccine T cell responses were reported to seem partly convergent and partly personalized.

The sequencing sample was made of PBMCs. This clonotype originated in a woman in her late teens or twenties in good health. The chain uses TRBV3-1 and TRBJ2-1; 13 nucleotides agree with TRBD2. This CDR3 is CASSQSSGTSGNNEQFF. In DNA form, the CDR3 reads TGTGCCAGCAGCCAAAGCTCTGGGACTAGCGGGAACAATGAGCAGTTCTTC.